These 14 T cell receptor beta chains were sequenced from one sample in a study of blood T cell repertoires in COVID-19. Measured with immunoSEQ multiplex PCR; TCRdb has only the in-frame clones, and not every one. This table holds about 280,000 clones, approximately 90% found once. Sequenced sample: peripheral blood. These receptors were collected from a man aged 40-49 years with acute or convalescent COVID-19.

This chain uses TRBV10-3 with TRBJ1-2; maybe TRBD1 (6 bases). Germline V lookup: CDR1 ENHRY, CDR2 SYGVKD. The CDR3 consists of 19 residues. Trimming removed 0 bases at V and 10 bases at J, with 30 bases between. This chain's CDR3 is CAISESLIGSMGHTDDYTF. CDR3 DNA: TGTGCCATCAGTGAGTCGCTTATCGGATCTATGGGACATACAGATGACTACACCTTC.

This chain uses TRBV6-5 with TRBJ1-5; a possible D gene is TRBD1 (6 bases). This CDR3 contains 16 residues. Per germline, CDR1 MNHEY and CDR2 SVGAGI. V was cut by 1 base and J by 3 bases, with 13 bases left in between. CDR3 amino acids: CASSYWPDSFNQPQHF. In DNA form, the CDR3 reads TGTGCCAGCAGTTACTGGCCGGACAGTTTCAATCAGCCCCAGCATTTT.

In DNA, the CDR3 is TGTGCCAGCAGCCCTCCTGGGGCCCCAAATCAGCCCCAGCATTTT. Translating gives CASSPPGAPNQPQHF. This chain connects TRBV7-3 to TRBJ1-5, with D perhaps TRBD1 (5 bases). Trimming pared 5 bases from V and 4 bases from J, leaving 15 bases between. Per the germline V gene, CDR1 is SGHTA and CDR2 is FQGTGA. This CDR3 is 15 amino acids long.

The chain is built from TRBV3-1 (or the pseudogene TRBV3-2) and TRBJ2-4; TRBD2 agrees at 11 bases. Germline V lookup: CDR1 LGHDT, CDR2 YNNKEL (reference sequence). V trimming: 5 bases; J trimming: 8 bases; junction bases outside the gene matches: 8. The CDR3 loop spans 15 amino acids. This CDR3 is CASSRASGGNDIQYF. CDR3 in DNA: TGTGCCAGCAGCAGGGCTAGCGGGGGGAACGACATTCAGTACTTC.

This clone occurred a few times. The V call is TRBV18, the J call TRBJ2-1, with 7 bases lining up with TRBD2. After removal of 3 bases from V and 7 bases from J, the junction contained 6 bases not matched to a gene. The CDR3 spans 14 residues. Germline V lookup: CDR1 KGHSH, CDR2 LQKENI. The CDR3 protein is CASSPSGLGNEQFF. The DNA of the CDR3 is TGTGCCAGCTCACCTTCAGGACTAGGAAATGAGCAGTTCTTC.

The V and J genes are TRBV29-1 and TRBJ2-2; 12 nucleotides match TRBD2. Per the germline V gene, CDR1 is SQVTM and CDR2 is ANQGSEA. The CDR3 spans 17 residues. Unmatched junction bases numbered 4, after V lost 2 bases and J lost 0 bases. The CDR3 spells CSVEFPSGGANTGELFF. As DNA, the CDR3 is TGCAGCGTTGAATTCCCTAGCGGGGGGGCGAACACCGGGGAGCTGTTTTTT.

The chain carries TRBV5-1 and TRBJ2-3, with 8 nucleotides matching TRBD1. The CDR3 runs to 16 residues. Looked up from germline, CDR1 is SGHRS and CDR2 is YFSETQ. V shed 4 bases and J 2 bases; nucleotides not matched to a gene: 9. CDR3 amino acids: CASSLGQGRATDTQYF. CDR3 bases: TGCGCCAGCAGCCTAGGACAGGGACGAGCCACAGATACGCAGTATTTT.

This chain connects TRBV7-8 to TRBJ2-3; 9 bases map to TRBD2. Germline CDR1 SGHVS, CDR2 FQNEAQ. V was clipped by 1 base and J by 3 bases; unmatched bases: 5. The CDR3 sequence is 16 residues long. CDR3 protein: CASSLGSGGGTDTQYF. The CDR3 DNA reads TGTGCCAGCAGCTTAGGTAGCGGGGGAGGTACAGATACGCAGTATTTT. Based on the CDR3 plus reference TRBV7-8 and TRBJ2-3, the full variable domain is GAGVSQSPRYKVAKRGQDVALRCDPISGHVSLFWYQQALGQGPEFLTYFQNEAQLDKSGLPSDRFFAERPEGSVSTLKIQRTQQEDSAVYLCASSLGSGGGTDTQYFGPGTRLTVL.

This clone came up a few times. Other DNA sequences in the sample encode the same CDR3. The gene calls are TRBV7-2 and TRBJ1-5; D unresolved. CDR1 and CDR2 from the germline V gene are SGHTA and FQGNSA. The CDR3 has 13 amino acids. Trimming took 2 bases from V and 7 from J, leaving 9 bases between them. The CDR3 region has the DNA TGTGCCAGCAGCTTACGAGGTAACCAGCCCCAGCATTTT. Its protein product is CASSLRGNQPQHF.

The rearrangement uses TRBV7-9 and TRBJ1-5; D may be TRBD1 (5 bases). CDR3 size: 12 residues. CDR1 is SEHNR, CDR2 FQNEAQ, per germline (reference sequence). The germline V and J ends were trimmed by 5 bases and 7 bases, with 9 bases remaining between them. CDR3 DNA: TGTGCCAGCAGCCCGGGGGTGCAGCCCCAGCATTTT. It translates to CASSPGVQPQHF.

This chain links TRBV14 with TRBJ2-7; D is possibly TRBD2 (5 bases). V was cut by 4 bases and J by 1 base, with 20 bases left in between. Germline values: CDR1 SGHDN, CDR2 FVKESK. This CDR3 region has 17 residues. The CDR3 reads CASSPLGRLLGSYEQYF. In nucleotides, the CDR3 is TGTGCCAGCAGCCCCCTAGGGAGACTCCTTGGGTCCTACGAGCAGTACTTC.

The chain has TRBV12-5 and TRBJ1-4; D remains unclear. This CDR3 is 15 amino acids long. Looked up from germline, CDR1 is LGHNT and CDR2 is FRNRAP. V was trimmed by 6 bases and J by 4 bases, leaving 15 bases between them. CDR3 region: CASGYRPLLNEKLFF. The CDR3 bases are TGTGCTAGTGGCTACAGACCGCTCCTTAATGAAAAACTGTTTTTT.

V gene TRBV2 combines with J gene TRBJ2-2; possibly TRBD2 for D (5 bases). This CDR3 has 12 amino acids. V lost 7 bases and J lost 6, with 9 bases in between. In germline, CDR1 is SNHLY, CDR2 FYNNEI. CDR3 nucleotides: TGTGCCAGCAATGAGGGAGCCGGGGAGCTGTTTTTT. It translates to CASNEGAGELFF.

This rearrangement joins TRBV19 to TRBJ2-7, with D tentatively TRBD1 (6 bases). The germline V gene has CDR1 LNHDA and CDR2 SQIVND (reference sequence). The CDR3 has 15 amino acids. V was cut by 3 bases and J by 2 bases, with 14 bases left in between. CDR3 sequence (DNA): TGTGCCAGTAGTATCCAGACAGGTTTCCCCTACGAGCAGTACTTC. Encoded protein: CASSIQTGFPYEQYF.